A selection of T cell receptor beta chains follows, all from one sample in a study of blood T cells in healthy people across ages. In TCRdb, the 5' RACE reads were re-called with MiXCR into one record per CDR3 protein. The data contain around 1,700,000 distinct CDR3 sequences, roughly 27% of them singletons. The sample taken for sequencing was blood. The receptors shown here come from a woman aged 25-40 years in good health. Both conserved end residues are part of each CDR3. The order of the fields is CDR3 length, V gene, CDR3 protein.

13	TRBV28	CASRGTPSYEQYF
17	TRBV20-1	CSARGLAGGLDSYEQYF
13	TRBV6-1	CASSTRGDGEQYF
16	TRBV11-2	CASSLRGLDSYNEQFF
20	TRBV28	CTSISPTGTGRSLVTGELFF
13	TRBV5-1	CASSLSGPDAQYF
14	TRBV28	CASSVTGEHTEAFF
13	TRBV7-2	CASGLAGSYEQYF
13	TRBV29-1	CSVETASSYEQFF
15	TRBV14	CASSQDLPGFSEQFF
14	TRBV7-9	CASSFSVEAGPQHF
15	TRBV12-3/TRBV12-4	CASSLGPYSNQPQHF
14	TRBV7-2	CASSATGLGYEQYF
14	TRBV29-1	CSVEDWADQETQYF
16	TRBV7-6	CASSWMGLAGINEQFF
15	TRBV5-5	CASSMERGATYEQYF
16	TRBV28	CASAGGRYRVSDTQYF
15	TRBV6-5	CASSLAGGRLGTQYF
14	TRBV5-1	CARLDRTSVNEQYF
14	TRBV21-1	CASSPLEVRETQYF
14	TRBV7-2	CASSFSRGKNIQYF
16	TRBV18	CASSPLGTGRNTEAFF
15	TRBV4-3	CASSQDPDPKNIQYF
13	TRBV7-9	CASSFRGPQPQHF
14	TRBV7-6	CASSSRDRPYGYTF
14	TRBV10-3	CAISESGTSYEQYF
17	TRBV4-3	CASSQPRQGSSLDEQYF
15	TRBV9	CASSVLGVSTDTQYF
14	TRBV7-8	CASSLEFGLETQYF
15	TRBV24-1	CATSDHGGAQETQYF
16	TRBV29-1	CSVVWGPYSGTGEQYF
13	TRBV18	CASSPGHDTEAFF
13	TRBV28	CASRPGAQETQYF
13	TRBV4-1	CASSQDRGLEAFF
14	TRBV19	CASSIKERYNEQFF
17	TRBV5-1	CASSSRTSGRASNEQYF
15	TRBV12-3/TRBV12-4	CASSYSSGDTDTQYF
15	TRBV5-1	CASTSTGSTTETQYF
14	TRBV20-1	CSAPVTRNTGELFF
13	TRBV20-1	CSARDRGNEKLFF
15	TRBV3-1	CASSQPSAGRNEQFF
21	TRBV29-1	CSVEIAGEAPSTSGCPYEQYF
15	TRBV5-1	CASSVDRGVNGELFF
15	TRBV20-1	CSAPRTSGRDNEQFF
14	TRBV27	CASSLSTYRGEQYF
13	TRBV10-3	CAIFREGLGEQYF
15	TRBV5-1	CASSRGQGAGNTIYF
16	TRBV6-5	CASSYRGDRGQDEQFF
12	TRBV4-1	CASSQDEVRQYF
14	TRBV7-6	CASSPFDQSYEQYF
14	TRBV15	CATSREGRTGGYTF
15	TRBV10-2	CASSEKEGGQETQYF
15	TRBV7-2	CASSLRGTGVYEQYF
17	TRBV2	CASSEAPPGYSNQPQHF
14	TRBV20-1	CSALLGWGEDEQFF